The T cell receptor beta chain under discussion was sequenced for a study of cytomegalovirus exposure and HLA in healthy donors. General study findings and limits: Most TCR sequences were rare, but some public TCRs occurred in many donors.

TCRdb's table, derived via immunoSEQ multiplex PCR, lists solely in-frame clones and lacks some. The sample includes about 120,000 clones, 86% of them seen just once. The V end was cut by 0 bases, the J end by 3 bases, with 9 bases between. Germline CDR1 GTSNPN, CDR2 SVGIG (reference sequence). This CDR3 is built from 14 residues. To note about this clone: Its specificity is not known.

The sequence derives from a man younger than 35 in good health and CMV-seronegative. The sample taken for sequencing was PBMCs. This chain joins TRBV30 and TRBJ1-5; no reliable D call. CDR3 in amino acids: CAWSVGGLNQPQHF. CDR3 in DNA: TGTGCCTGGAGTGTTGGAGGCCTCAATCAGCCCCAGCATTTT.